The clone carrying this T cell receptor beta chain has ten or more counts. The antigen is unknown. CDR1 is MNHNY and CDR2 is SVGAGI in the germline V gene (reference sequence). CDR3 size: 13 residues. J was trimmed by 3 bases and V by 5 bases; bases with no gene match: 1. This entry is derived from a study of cytomegalovirus exposure and HLA in healthy donors. General study points: The authors later found TCR association rates varying by HLA locus, with DRB1 most and HLA-C fewest. A later analysis found most CMV-associated TCR beta chains apparently HLA-restricted. Segments of the TCR beta V type were, in most cases, productive about 90% or about 30% of the time in an earlier analysis. Accurate HLA-A and HLA-B prediction from TCR beta sequences was reported for most subjects.

PCR used 60 Vbeta primers and 13 Jbeta primers. The method was immunoSEQ multiplex PCR; TCRdb's version includes in-frame clones alone and lacks a portion of them. This sample has about 170,000 clones, with around 80% found just once. This receptor was identified in a woman aged 30 to 39 in good health and CMV-seropositive. Sample: PBMCs. The rearrangement links TRBV6-6 to TRBJ1-1; 9 positions agree with TRBD1. The CDR3 region has the DNA TGTGCCAGCAGTAGGACAGGGGACACTGAAGCTTTCTTT. It yields the protein CASSRTGDTEAFF.